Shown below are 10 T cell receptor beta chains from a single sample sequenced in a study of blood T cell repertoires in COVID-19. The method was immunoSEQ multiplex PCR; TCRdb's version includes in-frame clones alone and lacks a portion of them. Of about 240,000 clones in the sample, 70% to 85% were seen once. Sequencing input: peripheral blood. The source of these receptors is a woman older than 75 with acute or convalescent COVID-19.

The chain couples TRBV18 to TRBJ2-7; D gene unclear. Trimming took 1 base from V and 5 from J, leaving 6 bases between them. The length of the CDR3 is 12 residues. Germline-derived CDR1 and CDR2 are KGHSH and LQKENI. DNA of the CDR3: TGTGCCAGCTCACCACGTCAGGACGAGCAGTACTTC. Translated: CASSPRQDEQYF.

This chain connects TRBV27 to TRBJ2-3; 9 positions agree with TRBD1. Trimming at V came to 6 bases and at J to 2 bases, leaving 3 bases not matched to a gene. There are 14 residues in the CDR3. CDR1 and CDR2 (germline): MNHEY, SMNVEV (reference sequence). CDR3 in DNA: TGTGCCAGCAGCAGACAGGGGGTCACAGATACGCAGTATTTT. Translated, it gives CASSRQGVTDTQYF.

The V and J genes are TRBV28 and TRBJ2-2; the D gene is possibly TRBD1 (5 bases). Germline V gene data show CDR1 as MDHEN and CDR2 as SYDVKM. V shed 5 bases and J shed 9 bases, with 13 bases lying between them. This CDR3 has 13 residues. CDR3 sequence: CASSAGIVRELFF. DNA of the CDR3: TGTGCCAGCAGTGCAGGGATTGTAAGGGAGCTGTTTTTT. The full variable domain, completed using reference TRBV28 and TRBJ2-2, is DVKVTQSSRYLVKRTGEKVFLECVQDMDHENMFWYRQDPGLGLRLIYFSYDVKMKEKGDIPEGYSVSREKKERFSLILESASTNQTSMYLCASSAGIVRELFFGEGSRLTVL.

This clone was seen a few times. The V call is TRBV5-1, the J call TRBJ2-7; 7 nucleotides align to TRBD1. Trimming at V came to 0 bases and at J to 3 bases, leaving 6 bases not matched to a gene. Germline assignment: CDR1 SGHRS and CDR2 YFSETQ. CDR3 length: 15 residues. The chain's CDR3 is CASSLAADRVYEQYF. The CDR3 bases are TGCGCCAGCAGCTTGGCGGCCGACAGGGTCTACGAGCAGTACTTC.

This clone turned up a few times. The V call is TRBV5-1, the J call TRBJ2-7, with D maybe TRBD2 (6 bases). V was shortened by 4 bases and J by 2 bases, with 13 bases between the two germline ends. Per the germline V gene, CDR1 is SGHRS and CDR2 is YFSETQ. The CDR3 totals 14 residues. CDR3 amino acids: CASSRTGGTYEQYF. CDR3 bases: TGCGCCAGCAGCCGGACGGGCGGGACCTACGAGCAGTACTTC.

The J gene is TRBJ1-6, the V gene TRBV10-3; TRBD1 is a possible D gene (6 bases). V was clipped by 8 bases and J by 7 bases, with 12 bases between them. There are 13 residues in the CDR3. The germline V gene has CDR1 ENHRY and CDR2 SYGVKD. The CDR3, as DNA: TGTGCCATCTCAGGACAGACAAATTCACCCCTCCACTTT. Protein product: CAISGQTNSPLHF.

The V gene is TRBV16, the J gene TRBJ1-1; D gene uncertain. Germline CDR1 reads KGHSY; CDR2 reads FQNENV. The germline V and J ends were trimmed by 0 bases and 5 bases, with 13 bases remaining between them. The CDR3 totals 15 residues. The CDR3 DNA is TGTGCCAGCAGCCAATCGGGAGGGATTGGTACTGAAGCTTTCTTT. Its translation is CASSQSGGIGTEAFF.

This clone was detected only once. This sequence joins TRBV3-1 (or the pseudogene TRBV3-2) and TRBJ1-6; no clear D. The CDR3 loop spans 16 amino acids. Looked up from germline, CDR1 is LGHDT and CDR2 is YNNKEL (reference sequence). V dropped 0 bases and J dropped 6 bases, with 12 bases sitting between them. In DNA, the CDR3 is TGTGCCAGCAGCCAAGAAGGCGGCACAATTAATTCACCCCTCCACTTT. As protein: CASSQEGGTINSPLHF.

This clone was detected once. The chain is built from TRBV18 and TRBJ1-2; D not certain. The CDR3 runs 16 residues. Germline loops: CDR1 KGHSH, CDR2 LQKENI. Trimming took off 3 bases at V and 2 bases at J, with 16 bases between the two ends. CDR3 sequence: CASSPLPGPLNYGYTF. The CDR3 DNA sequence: TGTGCCAGCTCACCCCTTCCGGGTCCGCTAAACTATGGCTACACCTTC. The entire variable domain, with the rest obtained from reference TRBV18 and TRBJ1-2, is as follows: NAGVMQNPRHLVRRRGQEARLRCSPMKGHSHVYWYRQLPEEGLKFMVYLQKENIIDESGMPKERFSAEFPKEGPSILRIQQVVRGDSAAYFCASSPLPGPLNYGYTFGSGTRLTVV.

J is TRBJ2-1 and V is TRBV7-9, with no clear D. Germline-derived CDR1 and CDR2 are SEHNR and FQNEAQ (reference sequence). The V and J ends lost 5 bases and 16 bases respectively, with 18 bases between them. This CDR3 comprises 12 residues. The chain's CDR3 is CASSPSGRVIFF. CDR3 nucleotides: TGTGCCAGCAGCCCCTCGGGTCGTGTAATCTTCTTC.